A selection of T cell receptor beta chains follows, all from one sample in a study of shared T cell receptors in the human thymus. The data were produced by immunoSEQ multiplex PCR, yet TCRdb's version contains in-frame clones alone and is incomplete. The sample records 550,000 to 800,000 clones, 70% to 90% being singletons. Separately, the same data were catalogued under a study of human thymus T cells.

Sequencing used thymocytes. Every receptor here comes from a girl in the first two years of life with a congenital heart defect. CDR3s include the opening cysteine and the closing phenylalanine or tryptophan. The D gene is left open where the match is weak. The size entry is marked missing in some rows and otherwise reads once, few, many or a size class.

abundance | j_gene | v_gene | d_gene | CDR3nt | CDR3aa
- | TRBJ1-1 | TRBV14 | TRBD1 | TGTGCCAGCAGCCAAGACCGGGGGGACGATACAGGGGGGTGGAACACTGAAGCTTTCTTT | CASSQDRGDDTGGWNTEAFF
- | TRBJ1-1 | TRBV2 | - | TGTGCCAGCAGTGAAAGGGTTGTTGGTAACAGGGCTTTGGGCACTGAAGCTTTCTTT | CASSERVVGNRALGTEAFF
- | TRBJ1-2 | TRBV7-9 | TRBD1 | TGTGCCAGCAGCTTGACAGGGAATGCCCCACTATCTTGGGGCTACACCTTC | CASSLTGNAPLSWGYTF
- | TRBJ1-2 | TRBV6-5 | - | TGTGCCAGCGGACTAAGACAGACTAACTATGGCTACACCTTC | CASGLRQTNYGYTF
- | TRBJ2-7 | TRBV10-3 | - | TGTGCCACAGCGACAGGTCCCATTTCCGAGCAGTACTTC | CATATGPISEQYF
- | TRBJ2-3 | TRBV10-3 | TRBD1 | TGTGCCATCAGTGAGCCGGGGGACAGGGGGCTTGGTACGCAGTATTTT | CAISEPGDRGLGTQYF
- | TRBJ2-3 | TRBV9 | - | TGTGCCAGCAGAAGACCCCCACCCCTAGCGCCGATCACAGATACGCAGTATTTT | CASRRPPPLAPITDTQYF
once | TRBJ2-1 | TRBV4-3 | - | TGCGCCAGCAGCCAAGATCGGGGTCGCAATGAGCAGTTCTTC | CASSQDRGRNEQFF
few | TRBJ2-7 | TRBV5-1 | TRBD1 | TGCGCCAGCAGCCGAGAAGGGGGCCACGAGCAGTACTTC | CASSREGGHEQYF
few | TRBJ1-2 | TRBV5-4 | - | TGTGCCAGCAGCTCAAAGACACCGAACTATGGCTACACCTTC | CASSSKTPNYGYTF
few | TRBJ1-2 | TRBV5-8 | TRBD1 | TGTGCCAGCAGCTTGGACAGGGGGCGCAAGTCTCCTGGCTACACCTTC | CASSLDRGRKSPGYTF
once | TRBJ2-1 | TRBV5-6 | - | TGTGCCAGCAGCTTGAGGCGGAGGGCAGGCTTCTTC | CASSLRRRAGFF
- | TRBJ2-1 | TRBV9 | TRBD2 | TGTGCCAGCAGCGATTCCCCCGCGGGGGGGTCCGATGAGCAGTTCTTC | CASSDSPAGGSDEQFF
- | TRBJ2-5 | TRBV5-6 | TRBD2 | TGTGCCAGCAGCCCCGGGACTAGCGGGACCCAGTACTTC | CASSPGTSGTQYF
once | TRBJ2-7 | TRBV7-9 | - | TGTGCCAGCAGCTTTCCAGGGTCTCCCTACGAGCAGTACTTC | CASSFPGSPYEQYF
once | TRBJ1-5 | TRBV28 | - | TGTGCCAGCAGTTTAAATCGGGACACTTTCAATCAGCCCCAGCATTTT | CASSLNRDTFNQPQHF
- | TRBJ2-5 | TRBV6-5 | - | TGTGCCAGCAGTACTACCTTAAGTTTTAAAGAGACCCAGTACTTC | CASSTTLSFKETQYF
- | TRBJ2-3 | TRBV6-5 | - | TGTGCCAGCAGCCCACACAGACCCACAGATACGCAGTATTTT | CASSPHRPTDTQYF
- | TRBJ2-7 | TRBV6-6 | TRBD1 | TGTGCCAGCAGTTGGCGGGGACAGGGGTGCGAGCAGTACTTC | CASSWRGQGCEQYF
- | TRBJ1-2 | TRBV29-1 | TRBD1 | TGCAGCGTTGAGAGGACAGGCTCTAACTATGGCTACACCTTC | CSVERTGSNYGYTF
- | TRBJ1-1 | TRBV5-5 | TRBD1 | TGTGCCAGCAGACAGGGGGTTGGGCATACTGAAGCTTTCTTT | CASRQGVGHTEAFF
once | TRBJ1-2 | TRBV5-6 | TRBD1 | TGTGCCAGCAGCTACCGGACAGGGAAGTTGACATCTAAGGATGGCTACACCTTC | CASSYRTGKLTSKDGYTF
- | TRBJ2-3 | TRBV9 | TRBD1 | TGTGCCAGCAGCGCACCGGACAGGGCGGGCGATACGCAGTATTTT | CASSAPDRAGDTQYF
- | TRBJ2-6 | TRBV5-1 | TRBD1 | TGCGCCAGCAGCACCGAGGGGGACAGTCCAATCTCTGGGGCCAACGTCCTGACTTTC | CASSTEGDSPISGANVLTF
- | TRBJ1-6 | TRBV9 | - | TGTGCCAGCAGCGTAGGGTGGAGGGCTTCACCCCTCCACTTT | CASSVGWRASPLHF
- | TRBJ1-1 | TRBV4-1 | - | TGCGCCAGCAGCCAACCTCTCACTGAAGCTTTCTTT | CASSQPLTEAFF
- | TRBJ1-1 | TRBV4-3 | - | TGCGCCAGCAGCCAAGGCCCGGCCGGTGCGGTCTTAGCTTTCTTT | CASSQGPAGAVLAFF
- | TRBJ1-5 | TRBV28 | TRBD1 | TGTGCCAGCAGTCCTTTAGGGACAGGGTATCAGCCCCAGCATTTT | CASSPLGTGYQPQHF
- | TRBJ1-2 | TRBV15 | - | TGTGCCACCAGCAGAGATGCCCTCCTAGGAAGAGGCTACACCTTC | CATSRDALLGRGYTF
- | TRBJ1-1 | TRBV6-6 | - | TGTGCCAGCAGTTACAGGTGGGGGCTGTCGGACACTGAAGCTTTCTTT | CASSYRWGLSDTEAFF
- | TRBJ1-4 | TRBV19 | - | TGTGCCAGTAGAAAGACGACTAGGTCAGAAAAACTGTTTTTT | CASRKTTRSEKLFF
few | TRBJ1-1 | TRBV6-5 | TRBD1 | TGTGCCAGCAGTTACGACAGGGGAAGAAGGACTGAAGCTTTCTTT | CASSYDRGRRTEAFF
- | TRBJ2-2 | TRBV7-4 | - | TGTGCCAGCAGGAAAAGGGGGGGAGTCCTCTTGTCGACGAACACCGGGGAGCTGTTTTTT | CASRKRGGVLLSTNTGELFF
- | TRBJ2-5 | TRBV6-5 | - | TGTGCCAGCACCCTATCCCCCCATCAACAAGAGACCCAGTACTTC | CASTLSPHQQETQYF
- | TRBJ2-2 | TRBV14 | - | TGTGCCAGCAGCCAAGAAGTTGCCGGGGTGAGGATGTCCGGGGAGCTGTTTTTT | CASSQEVAGVRMSGELFF
- | TRBJ1-1 | TRBV5-1 | - | TGCGCCAGCAGCTTTACGACGGAAGGGAGCACTGAAGCTTTCTTT | CASSFTTEGSTEAFF
once | TRBJ2-7 | TRBV7-6 | TRBD1 | TGTGCCAGCAGCAATACGATTCACCGGGACAGGGGGTACTCCTACGAGCAGTACTTC | CASSNTIHRDRGYSYEQYF
- | TRBJ1-4 | TRBV5-4 | - | TGTGCCAGCAGCACCAACCCGCAGGATGAAAAACTGTTTTTT | CASSTNPQDEKLFF
- | TRBJ1-5 | TRBV19 | - | TGTGCCAGTAGTATCAAGTGCAGCCCTTTCCAGGGTCAGCCCCAGCATTTT | CASSIKCSPFQGQPQHF
- | TRBJ2-5 | TRBV13 | TRBD2 | TGTGCCAGCAGCTTTTACGGGGGGGAAGAGACCCAGTACTTC | CASSFYGGEETQYF
- | TRBJ1-1 | TRBV14 | - | TGTGCCAGCAGCCCTATGGGGCCGACACTGAACACTGAAGCTTTCTTT | CASSPMGPTLNTEAFF
- | TRBJ2-7 | TRBV7-2 | TRBD2 | TGTGCCAGCAGCACCCCGGGACTAGCGGGGCACGAGCAGTACTTC | CASSTPGLAGHEQYF
once | TRBJ2-7 | TRBV4-3 | TRBD2 | TGCGCCAGCAGCCAAGAAAGACTAGCGGGGGCAACTGGGGCCCTCTCCGAGCAGTACTTC | CASSQERLAGATGALSEQYF
- | TRBJ2-1 | TRBV19 | TRBD2 | TGTGCCAGTCTGGTTAGCGGGAGCTCCTACAATGAGCAGTTCTTC | CASLVSGSSYNEQFF
- | TRBJ1-5 | TRBV5-1 | TRBD1 | TGCGCCAGTGGAACAGGGGAGGACAATCAGCCCCAGCATTTT | CASGTGEDNQPQHF
once | TRBJ1-2 | TRBV6-6 | TRBD1 | TGTGCCAGCAGTTACAAGGGGGCCTTAAACTATGGCTACACCTTC | CASSYKGALNYGYTF
- | TRBJ2-5 | TRBV7-7 | TRBD1 | TGTGCTAGCAGTTCGGACAGGGGAGAGACCCAGTACTTC | CASSSDRGETQYF
- | TRBJ2-1 | TRBV18 | TRBD1 | TGTGCCAGCTCCCCCTGGGGGACAGCTGACAATGAGCAGTTCTTC | CASSPWGTADNEQFF
- | TRBJ1-5 | TRBV19 | - | TGTGCCAGTAGTATCATAGGGGGAGCGAGCAATCAGCCCCAGCATTTT | CASSIIGGASNQPQHF
- | TRBJ2-5 | TRBV25-1 | - | TGTGCCAGCAGTGAATATAGAGGAGACAGCAAATTCCAAGAGACCCAGTACTTC | CASSEYRGDSKFQETQYF